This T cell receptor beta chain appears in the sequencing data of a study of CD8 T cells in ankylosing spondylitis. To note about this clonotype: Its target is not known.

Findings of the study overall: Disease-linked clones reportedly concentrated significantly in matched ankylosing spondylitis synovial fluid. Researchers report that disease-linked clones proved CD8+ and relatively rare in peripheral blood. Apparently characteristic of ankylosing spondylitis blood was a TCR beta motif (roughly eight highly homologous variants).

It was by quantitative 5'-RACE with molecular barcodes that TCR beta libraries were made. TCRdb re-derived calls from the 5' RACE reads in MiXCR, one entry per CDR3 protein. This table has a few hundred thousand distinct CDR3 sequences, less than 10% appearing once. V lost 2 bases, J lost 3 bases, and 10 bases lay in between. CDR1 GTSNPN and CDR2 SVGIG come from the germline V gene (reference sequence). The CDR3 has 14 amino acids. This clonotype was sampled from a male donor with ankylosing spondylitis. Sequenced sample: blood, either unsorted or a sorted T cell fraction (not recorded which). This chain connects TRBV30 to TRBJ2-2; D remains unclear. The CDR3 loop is CAWSPTLYTGELFF. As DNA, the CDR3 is TGTGCCTGGAGTCCAACCCTATACACCGGGGAGCTGTTTTTT.